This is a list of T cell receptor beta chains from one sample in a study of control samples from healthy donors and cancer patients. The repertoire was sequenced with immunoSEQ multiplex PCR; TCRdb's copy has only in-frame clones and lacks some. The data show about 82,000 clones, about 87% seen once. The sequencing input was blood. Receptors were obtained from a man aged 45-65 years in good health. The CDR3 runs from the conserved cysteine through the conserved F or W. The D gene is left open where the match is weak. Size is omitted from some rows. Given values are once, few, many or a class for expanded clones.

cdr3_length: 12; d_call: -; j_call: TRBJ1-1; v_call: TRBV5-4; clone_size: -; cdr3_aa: CASSLLNTEAFF; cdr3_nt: TGTGCCAGCAGCTTGTTGAACACTGAAGCTTTCTTT
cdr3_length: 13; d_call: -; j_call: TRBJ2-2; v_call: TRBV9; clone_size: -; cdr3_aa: CASMELNTGELFF; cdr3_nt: TGTGCCAGCATGGAACTGAACACCGGGGAGCTGTTTTTT
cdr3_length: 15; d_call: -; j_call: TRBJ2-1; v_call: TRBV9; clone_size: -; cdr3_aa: CASSVGGDTYNEQFF; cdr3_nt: TGTGCCAGCAGCGTAGGGGGGGATACCTACAATGAGCAGTTCTTC
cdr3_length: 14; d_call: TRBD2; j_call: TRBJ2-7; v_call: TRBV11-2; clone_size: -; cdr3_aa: CASSSQLAGYEQYF; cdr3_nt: TGTGCCAGCAGCTCCCAGCTAGCGGGCTACGAGCAGTACTTC
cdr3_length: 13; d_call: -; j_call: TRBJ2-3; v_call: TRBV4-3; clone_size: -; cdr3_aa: CASSQGQGSTQYF; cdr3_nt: TGCGCCAGCAGCCAAGGGCAGGGGTCAACGCAGTATTTT
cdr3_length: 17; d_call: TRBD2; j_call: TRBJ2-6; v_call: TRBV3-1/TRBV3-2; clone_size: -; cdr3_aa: CASSPIAGVTGANVLTF; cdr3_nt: TGTGCCAGCAGCCCGATAGCGGGAGTCACTGGGGCCAACGTCCTGACTTTC
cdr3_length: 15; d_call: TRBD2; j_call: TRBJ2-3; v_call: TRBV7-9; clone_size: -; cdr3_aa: CASIPSGLNTDTQYF; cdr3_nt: TGTGCCAGCATCCCTAGCGGCCTGAACACAGATACGCAGTATTTT
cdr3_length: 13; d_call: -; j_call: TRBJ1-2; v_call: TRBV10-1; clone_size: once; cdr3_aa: CASSGQGSYGYTF; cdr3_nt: TGCGCCAGCAGTGGGCAGGGGAGCTATGGCTACACCTTC
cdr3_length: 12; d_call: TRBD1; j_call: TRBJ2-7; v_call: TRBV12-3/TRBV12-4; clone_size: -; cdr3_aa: CASRPGQGEQYF; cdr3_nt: TGTGCCAGCAGGCCGGGACAGGGCGAGCAGTACTTC
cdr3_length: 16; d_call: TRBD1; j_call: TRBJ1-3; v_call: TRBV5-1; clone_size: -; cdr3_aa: CASSFQGAGSGNTIYF; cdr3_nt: TGCGCCAGCAGCTTTCAGGGGGCAGGTTCTGGAAACACCATATATTTT
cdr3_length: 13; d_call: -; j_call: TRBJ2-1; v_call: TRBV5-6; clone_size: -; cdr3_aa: CASSVIQGNEQFF; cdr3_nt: TGTGCCAGCAGCGTGATACAGGGCAATGAGCAGTTCTTC
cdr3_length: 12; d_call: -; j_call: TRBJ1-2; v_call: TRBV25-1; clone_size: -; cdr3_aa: CASSAEGYGYTF; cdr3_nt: TGTGCCAGCAGTGCGGAGGGTTATGGCTACACCTTC
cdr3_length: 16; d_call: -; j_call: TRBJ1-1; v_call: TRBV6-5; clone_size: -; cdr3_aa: CASSYLSGLRNTEAFF; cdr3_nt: TGTGCCAGCAGTTACCTCAGCGGCCTACGGAACACTGAAGCTTTCTTT
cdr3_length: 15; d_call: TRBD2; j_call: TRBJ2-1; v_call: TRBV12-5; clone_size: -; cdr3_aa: CASGLYGGRYNEQFF; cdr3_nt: TGTGCTAGTGGTTTATACGGCGGGAGGTACAATGAGCAGTTCTTC
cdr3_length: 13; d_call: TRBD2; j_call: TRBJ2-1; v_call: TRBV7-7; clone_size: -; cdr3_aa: CASSPGLAAEQFF; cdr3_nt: TGTGCTAGCAGCCCAGGACTAGCCGCTGAGCAGTTCTTC
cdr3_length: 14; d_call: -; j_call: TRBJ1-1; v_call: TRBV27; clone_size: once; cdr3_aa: CASRNREGDTEAFF; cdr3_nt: TGTGCCAGCAGGAACAGGGAGGGGGACACTGAAGCTTTCTTT
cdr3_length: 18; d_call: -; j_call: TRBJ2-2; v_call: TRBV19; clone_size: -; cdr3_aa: CASSTLEGGALNTGELFF; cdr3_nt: TGTGCCAGTAGTACCCTCGAGGGAGGCGCGTTGAACACCGGGGAGCTGTTTTTT
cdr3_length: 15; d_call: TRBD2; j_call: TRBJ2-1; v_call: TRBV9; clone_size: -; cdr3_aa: CASSVRGRAGDEQFF; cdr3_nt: TGTGCCAGCAGCGTCCGCGGGAGGGCCGGGGATGAGCAGTTCTTC
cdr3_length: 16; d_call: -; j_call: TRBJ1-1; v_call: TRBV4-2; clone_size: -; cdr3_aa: CASSPLEGRSNTEAFF; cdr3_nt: TGTGCCAGCAGCCCCTTAGAGGGACGGTCCAACACTGAAGCTTTCTTT
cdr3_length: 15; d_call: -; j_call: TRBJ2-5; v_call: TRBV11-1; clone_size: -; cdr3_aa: CASSMGLQGGETQYF; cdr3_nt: TGTGCCAGCAGCATGGGACTCCAAGGGGGAGAGACCCAGTACTTC
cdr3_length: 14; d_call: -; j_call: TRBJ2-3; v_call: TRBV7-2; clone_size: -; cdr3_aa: CASSWSDTTDTQYF; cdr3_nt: TGTGCCAGCAGCTGGAGCGATACCACAGATACGCAGTATTTT
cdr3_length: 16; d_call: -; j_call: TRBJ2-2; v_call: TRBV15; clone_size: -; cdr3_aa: CATSREKARPTGELFF; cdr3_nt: TGTGCCACCAGCAGAGAAAAGGCCAGACCCACCGGGGAGCTGTTTTTT
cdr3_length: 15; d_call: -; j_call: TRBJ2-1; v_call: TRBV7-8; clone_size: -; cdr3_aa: CASSLRGAPYNEQFF; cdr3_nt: TGTGCCAGCAGCTTGAGAGGGGCCCCCTACAATGAGCAGTTCTTC
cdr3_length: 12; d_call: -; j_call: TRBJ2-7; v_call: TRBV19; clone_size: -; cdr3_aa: CASSPGTYEQYF; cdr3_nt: TGTGCCAGTAGTCCCGGCACCTACGAGCAGTACTTC
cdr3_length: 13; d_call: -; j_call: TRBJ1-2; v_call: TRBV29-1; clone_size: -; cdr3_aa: CSVPFGGAHGYTF; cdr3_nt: TGCAGCGTTCCCTTTGGGGGGGCACATGGCTACACCTTC
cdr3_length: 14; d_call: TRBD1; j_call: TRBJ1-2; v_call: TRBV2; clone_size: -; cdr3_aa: CASSLDRGNYGYTF; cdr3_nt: TGTGCCAGCAGCCTGGACAGGGGGAACTATGGCTACACCTTC
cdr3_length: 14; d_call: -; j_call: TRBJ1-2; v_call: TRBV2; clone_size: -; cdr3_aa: CASSEGVLGGGYTF; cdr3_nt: TGTGCCAGCAGTGAAGGGGTCCTCGGCGGGGGCTACACCTTC
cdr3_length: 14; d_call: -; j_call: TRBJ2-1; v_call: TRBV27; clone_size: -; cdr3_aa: CASSLSIGLYEQFF; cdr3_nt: TGTGCCAGCAGTTTATCGATAGGGCTCTATGAGCAGTTCTTC
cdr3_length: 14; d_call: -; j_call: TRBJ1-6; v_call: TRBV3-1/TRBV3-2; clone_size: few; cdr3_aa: CASSQGGAGTPLHF; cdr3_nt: TGTGCCAGCAGCCAAGGAGGGGCAGGGACACCCCTCCACTTT
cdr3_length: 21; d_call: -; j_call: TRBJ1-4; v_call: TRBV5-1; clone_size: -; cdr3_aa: CARCWGPGGAHRTPTNEKLFF; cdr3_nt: TGCGCCCGCTGCTGGGGCCCCGGCGGGGCCCACCGCACTCCAACTAATGAAAAACTGTTTTTT
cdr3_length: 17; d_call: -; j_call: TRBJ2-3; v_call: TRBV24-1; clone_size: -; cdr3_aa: CATSDLVEGTGTDTQYF; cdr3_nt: TGTGCCACCAGTGATTTAGTAGAGGGGACGGGAACAGATACGCAGTATTTT
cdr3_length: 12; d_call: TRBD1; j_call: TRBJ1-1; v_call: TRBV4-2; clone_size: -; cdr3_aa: CASSQGTGGTFF; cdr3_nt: TGTGCCAGCAGCCAGGGGACAGGGGGGACTTTCTTT
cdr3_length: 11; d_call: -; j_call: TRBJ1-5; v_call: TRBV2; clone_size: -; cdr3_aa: CASNDNGPQHF; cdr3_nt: TGTGCCAGCAACGACAACGGGCCCCAGCATTTT
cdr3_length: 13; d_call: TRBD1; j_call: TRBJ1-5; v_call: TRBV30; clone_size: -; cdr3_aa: CAWAGTGNQPQHF; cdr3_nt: TGTGCCTGGGCCGGGACAGGCAATCAGCCCCAGCATTTT
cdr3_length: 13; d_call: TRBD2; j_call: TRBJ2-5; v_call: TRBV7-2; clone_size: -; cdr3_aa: CASSPRRGETQYF; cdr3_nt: TGTGCCAGCAGCCCTCGGCGGGGGGAGACCCAGTACTTC
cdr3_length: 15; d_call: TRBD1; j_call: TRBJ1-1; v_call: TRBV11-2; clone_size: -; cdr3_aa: CASSLWTGRNTEAFF; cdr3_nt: TGTGCCAGCAGCTTATGGACAGGGCGGAACACTGAAGCTTTCTTT